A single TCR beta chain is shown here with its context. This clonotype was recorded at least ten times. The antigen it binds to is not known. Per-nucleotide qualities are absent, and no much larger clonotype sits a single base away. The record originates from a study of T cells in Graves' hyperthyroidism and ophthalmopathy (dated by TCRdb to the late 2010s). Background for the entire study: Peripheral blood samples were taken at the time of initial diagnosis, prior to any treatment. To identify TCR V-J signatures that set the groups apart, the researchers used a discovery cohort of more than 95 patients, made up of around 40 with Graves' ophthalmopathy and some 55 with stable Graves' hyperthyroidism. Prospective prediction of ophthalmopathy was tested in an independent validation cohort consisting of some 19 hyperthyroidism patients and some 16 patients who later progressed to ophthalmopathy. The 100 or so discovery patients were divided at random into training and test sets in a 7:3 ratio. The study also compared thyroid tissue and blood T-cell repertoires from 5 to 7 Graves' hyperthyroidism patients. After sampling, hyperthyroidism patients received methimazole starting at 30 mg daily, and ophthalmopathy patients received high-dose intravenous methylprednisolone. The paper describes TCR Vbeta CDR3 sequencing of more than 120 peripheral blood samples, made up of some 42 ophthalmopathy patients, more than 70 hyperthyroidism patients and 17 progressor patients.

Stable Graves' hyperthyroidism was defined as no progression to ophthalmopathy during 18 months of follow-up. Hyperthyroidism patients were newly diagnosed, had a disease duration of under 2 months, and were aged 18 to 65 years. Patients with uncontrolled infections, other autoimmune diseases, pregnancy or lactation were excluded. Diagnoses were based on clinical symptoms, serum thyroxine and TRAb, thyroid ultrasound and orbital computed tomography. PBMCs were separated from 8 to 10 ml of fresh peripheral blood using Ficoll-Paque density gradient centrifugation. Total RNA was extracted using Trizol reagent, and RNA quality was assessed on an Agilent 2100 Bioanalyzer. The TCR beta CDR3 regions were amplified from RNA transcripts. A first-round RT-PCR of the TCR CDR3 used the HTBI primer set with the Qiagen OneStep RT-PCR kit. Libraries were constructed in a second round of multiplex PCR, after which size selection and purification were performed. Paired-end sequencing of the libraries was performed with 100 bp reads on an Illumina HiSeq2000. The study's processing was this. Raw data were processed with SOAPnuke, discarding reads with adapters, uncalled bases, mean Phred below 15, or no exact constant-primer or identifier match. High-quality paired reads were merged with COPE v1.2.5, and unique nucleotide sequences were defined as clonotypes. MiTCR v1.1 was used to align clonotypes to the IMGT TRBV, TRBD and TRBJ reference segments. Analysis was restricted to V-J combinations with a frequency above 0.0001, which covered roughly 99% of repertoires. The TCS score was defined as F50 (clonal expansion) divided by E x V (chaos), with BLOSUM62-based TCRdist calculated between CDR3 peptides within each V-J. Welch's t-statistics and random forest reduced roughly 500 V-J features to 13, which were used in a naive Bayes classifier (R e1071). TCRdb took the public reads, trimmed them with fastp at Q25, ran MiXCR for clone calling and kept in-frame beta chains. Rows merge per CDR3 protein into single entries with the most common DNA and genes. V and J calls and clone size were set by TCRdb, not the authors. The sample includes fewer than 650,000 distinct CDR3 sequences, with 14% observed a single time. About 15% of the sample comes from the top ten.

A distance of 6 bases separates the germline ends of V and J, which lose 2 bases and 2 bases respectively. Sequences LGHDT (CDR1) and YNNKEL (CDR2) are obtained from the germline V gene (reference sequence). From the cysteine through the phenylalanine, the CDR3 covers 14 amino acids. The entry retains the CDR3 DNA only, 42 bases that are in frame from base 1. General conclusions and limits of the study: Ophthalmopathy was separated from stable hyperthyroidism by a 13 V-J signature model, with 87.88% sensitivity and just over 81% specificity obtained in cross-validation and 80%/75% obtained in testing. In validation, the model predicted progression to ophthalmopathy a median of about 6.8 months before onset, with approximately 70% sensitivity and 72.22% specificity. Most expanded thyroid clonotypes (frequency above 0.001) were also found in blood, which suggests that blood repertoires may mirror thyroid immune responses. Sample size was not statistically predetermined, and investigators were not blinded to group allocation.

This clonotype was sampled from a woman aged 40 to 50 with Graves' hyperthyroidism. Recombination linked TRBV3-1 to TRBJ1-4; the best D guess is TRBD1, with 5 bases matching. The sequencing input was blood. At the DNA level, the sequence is TGTGCCAGCAGCCAACGACAGACTAATGAAAAACTGTTTTTT. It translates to CASSQRQTNEKLFF.